The subject of this entry is one T cell receptor (beta chain). This sample is part of a study of cytomegalovirus exposure and HLA in healthy donors. As for the donors, each was a healthy bone marrow donor. The V gene lost 6 bases and the J gene lost 4 bases, with 19 bases spanning the gap. The CDR3 has 15 amino acids. CDR1 SGHTA and CDR2 FQGNSA come from the germline V gene. The PCR ran on 60 Vbeta and 13 Jbeta primers. Produced via immunoSEQ multiplex PCR; TCRdb's table is partial and in-frame only. The sample lists around 68,000 clones, around 68% occurring once. Source material: PBMCs. The rearrangement uses TRBV7-2 and TRBJ2-7; D may be TRBD1 (8 bases). The source is a woman aged 30 to 39 in good health and CMV-seronegative. The DNA of the CDR3 is TGTGCCAGCAGACCAACTGGACAGGGACTATACGAGCAGTACTTC. Amino acid sequence: CASRPTGQGLYEQYF.